This note documents a single T cell receptor (beta chain) sequence. TCRdb recomputed calls from the 5' RACE reads with MiXCR, one row per CDR3 protein. The table records 45,000 or so distinct CDR3 sequences, 20% to 25% of them present only once. The sample belongs to a study of early T cells in non-severe SARS-CoV-2 infection. Per germline, CDR1 DFQATT and CDR2 SNEGSKA (reference sequence). Trimming cost V 2 bases and J 7 bases; bases outside gene matches: 9. The CDR3 sequence is 15 residues long. Sample: whole blood, taken at baseline. The receptor was derived from an adult who was a healthcare worker with PCR-confirmed SARS-CoV-2 infection or an uninfected control (not recorded which). This chain links TRBV20-1 with TRBJ2-1; TRBD2 aligns across 9 bases. CDR3 residues: CSARPPRGGRNEQFF. DNA of the CDR3: TGCAGTGCTAGACCCCCGCGGGGGGGCCGGAATGAGCAGTTCTTC.